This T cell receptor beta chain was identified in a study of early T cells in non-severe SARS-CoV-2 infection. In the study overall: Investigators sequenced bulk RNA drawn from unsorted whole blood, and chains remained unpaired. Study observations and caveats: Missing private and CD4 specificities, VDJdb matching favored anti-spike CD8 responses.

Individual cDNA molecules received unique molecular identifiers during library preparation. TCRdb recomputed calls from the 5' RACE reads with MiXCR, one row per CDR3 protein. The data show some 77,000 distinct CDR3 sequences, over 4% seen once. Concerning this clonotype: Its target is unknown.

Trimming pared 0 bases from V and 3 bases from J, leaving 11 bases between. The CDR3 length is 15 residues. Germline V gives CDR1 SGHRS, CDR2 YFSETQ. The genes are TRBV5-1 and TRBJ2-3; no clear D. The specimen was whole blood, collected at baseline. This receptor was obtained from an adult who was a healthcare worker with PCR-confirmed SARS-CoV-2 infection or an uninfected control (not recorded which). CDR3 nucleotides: TGCGCCAGCAGCTTGGACTCAGCCCGAACAGATACGCAGTATTTT. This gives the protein CASSLDSARTDTQYF. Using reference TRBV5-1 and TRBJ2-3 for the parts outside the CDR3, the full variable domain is KAGVTQTPRYLIKTRGQQVTLSCSPISGHRSVSWYQQTPGQGLQFLFEYFSETQRNKGNFPGRFSGRQFSNSRSEMNVSTLELGDSALYLCASSLDSARTDTQYFGPGTRLTVL.